This T cell receptor (beta chain) was sequenced for a study of blood T cell repertoires in COVID-19. Across the whole study: Acute-phase and convalescent COVID-19 samples originated in the United States, Italy and Spain.

This clone has more than one count but fewer than ten. Trimming removed 3 bases from V and 2 bases from J, with 20 bases in between. Germline CDR1 LNHDA, CDR2 SQIVND (reference sequence). The CDR3 runs to 17 residues. Per the study methods: Counts of nucleated cells, estimated from reference gene primer amplification, were obtained. Assay used: immunoSEQ multiplex PCR; TCRdb lists only in-frame clones, some missing. V and J calls and clone size are as listed in that table; D and trimming were resolved from the DNA. Among around 140,000 clones listed, 88% were seen once. The chain is built from TRBV19 and TRBJ2-7; a possible D gene is TRBD2 (6 bases). The sequenced sample consisted of peripheral blood. The origin of this receptor is a man in his 70s with active COVID-19. The CDR3 bases are TGTGCCAGTAGTATTCGGGGCGACCCGGCGGGACCCTACGAGCAGTACTTC. Amino acids: CASSIRGDPAGPYEQYF.